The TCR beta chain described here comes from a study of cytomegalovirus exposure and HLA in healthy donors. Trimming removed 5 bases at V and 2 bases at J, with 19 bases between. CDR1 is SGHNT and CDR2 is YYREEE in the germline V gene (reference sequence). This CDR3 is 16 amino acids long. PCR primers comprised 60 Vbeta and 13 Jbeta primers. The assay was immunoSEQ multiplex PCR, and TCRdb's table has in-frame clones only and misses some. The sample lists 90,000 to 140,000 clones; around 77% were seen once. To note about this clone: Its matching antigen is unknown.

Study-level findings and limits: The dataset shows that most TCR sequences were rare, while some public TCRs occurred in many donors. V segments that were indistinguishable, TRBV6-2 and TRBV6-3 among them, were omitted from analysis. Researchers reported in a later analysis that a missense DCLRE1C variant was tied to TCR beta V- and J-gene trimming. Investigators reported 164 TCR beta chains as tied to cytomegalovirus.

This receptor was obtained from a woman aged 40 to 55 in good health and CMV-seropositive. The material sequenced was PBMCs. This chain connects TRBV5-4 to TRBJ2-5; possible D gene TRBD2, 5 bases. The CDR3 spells CASRRLSATKQETQYF. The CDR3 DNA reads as TGTGCCAGCAGACGACTTAGCGCCACGAAACAAGAGACCCAGTACTTC. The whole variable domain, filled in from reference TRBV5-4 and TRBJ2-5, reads ETGVTQSPTHLIKTRGQQVTLRCSSQSGHNTVSWYQQALGQGPQFIFQYYREEENGRGNFPPRFSGLQFPNYSSELNVNALELDDSALYLCASRRLSATKQETQYFGPGTRLLVL.